What follows are 13 T cell receptor beta chains derived from one specimen sequenced in a study of T cell responses to AZD1222 COVID-19 vaccine. Repertoires were generated with immunoSEQ multiplex PCR, while TCRdb's copy carries only in-frame clones and drops some. The table lists 140,000 to 150,000 clones, about 92% of them singletons. The specimen comprised peripheral blood, sampled on day 0 of AZD1222 vaccination. The receptor set was obtained from an adult in good health.

The chain recombines TRBV6-2 or TRBV6-3 with TRBJ1-6; D ambiguous. Looked up from germline, CDR1 is MNHEY and CDR2 is SVGEGT. V lost 6 bases to trimming and J lost 6 bases, with 9 bases between them. This CDR3 is built from 13 residues. CDR3 residues: CASSAAFNSPLHF. Written as DNA, the CDR3 is TGTGCCAGCAGCGCCGCTTTTAATTCACCCCTCCACTTT.

The rearrangement links TRBV7-2 to TRBJ2-1; 11 bases line up with TRBD2. Looked up from germline, CDR1 is SGHTA and CDR2 is FQGNSA. The CDR3 sequence is 16 residues long. Trimming removed 6 bases from V and 4 bases from J; junction bases left unmatched: 8. The CDR3 nucleotides are TGTGCCAGCAGAATCACCGGGACTAGCGGTTACAATGAGCAGTTCTTC. Its protein is CASRITGTSGYNEQFF.

This clone appeared once. The J gene is TRBJ2-7, the V gene TRBV13; TRBD1 matches at 11 bases. Germline CDR1 is PRHDT and CDR2 is FYEKMQ (reference sequence). There are 15 residues in the CDR3. After removal of 5 bases from V and 6 bases from J, the junction contained 9 bases not matched to a gene. CDR3 coding DNA: TGTGCCAGCAGCACCAATCGGGACAGGGGGGGCGAGCAGTACTTC. Its protein is CASSTNRDRGGEQYF.

V usage is TRBV7-8 and J usage is TRBJ2-1; 8 bases map to TRBD2. Per the germline V gene, CDR1 is SGHVS and CDR2 is FQNEAQ. V was clipped by 5 bases and J by 4 bases; unmatched bases: 7. The CDR3 sequence is 15 residues long. The CDR3 DNA reads as TGTGCCAGCAGCAATGCCACTAGCGGATACAATGAGCAGTTCTTC. Amino acids: CASSNATSGYNEQFF.

The J gene is TRBJ1-5, the V gene TRBV5-1, with D possibly being TRBD1 (6 bases). The CDR3 loop spans 14 amino acids. The V gene's germline CDR1 is SGHRS and CDR2 YFSETQ. Between the trimmed V and J ends, which lost 3 bases and 5 bases, there was a span of 12 bases. The CDR3 here is CASSYVGGDQPQHF. Here the CDR3 DNA reads TGCGCCAGCAGCTACGTGGGGGGCGATCAGCCCCAGCATTTT.

In its sample, this clone was seen once. This chain joins TRBV19 and TRBJ2-1, with TRBD2 matching 8 bases. Losses at the gene ends were 8 bases for V and 3 bases for J; bases not matched to a gene: 3. The CDR3 has 13 residues. The germline CDR1 and CDR2 sequences are LNHDA and SQIVND (reference sequence). CDR3 sequence reads: CASQLAGYNEQFF. In nucleotides, the CDR3 is TGTGCCAGTCAGCTAGCGGGCTACAATGAGCAGTTCTTC.

This chain joins TRBV5-1 and TRBJ1-1; D is uncertain. With 4 bases removed from V and 1 base from J, the gap between germline ends came to 14 bases. Per germline, CDR1 SGHRS and CDR2 YFSETQ. CDR3 length: 15 amino acids. The CDR3 loop reads CASSPSSHANTEAFF. CDR3 sequence (DNA): TGCGCCAGCAGCCCGAGTAGTCACGCGAACACTGAAGCTTTCTTT.

The V and J genes are TRBV18 and TRBJ2-7; D is uncertain. The V end lost 3 bases, the J end lost 0 bases, and 9 bases lay between the germline ends. Germline V gives CDR1 KGHSH, CDR2 LQKENI. This CDR3 comprises 14 residues. The CDR3 sequence: CASSPRQSSYEQYF. DNA for the CDR3: TGTGCCAGCTCACCGCGGCAGAGCTCCTACGAGCAGTACTTC.

The J gene is TRBJ2-1, the V gene TRBV9, with D possibly being TRBD2 (5 bases). Germline loops: CDR1 SGDLS, CDR2 YYNGEE. This CDR3 is built from 12 residues. Trimming cost V 3 bases and J 5 bases, with 6 bases left between them. CDR3 DNA sequence: TGTGCCAGCAGCGGAGGGCACAATGAGCAGTTCTTC. This gives the protein CASSGGHNEQFF.

This clone came up once. The CDR3 DNA is TGCGCCAGCAGCCAAGGCGGGGCTCGGGGTGAGCAGTTCTTC. Translated: CASSQGGARGEQFF. This chain joins TRBV4-1 and TRBJ2-1, with a tentative D call TRBD2 (6 bases). Trimming removed 1 base from V and 9 bases from J, with 13 bases in between. CDR3 length: 14 amino acids. Germline V gene lookup returns CDR1 MGHRA and CDR2 YSYEKL.

The chain carries TRBV5-8 and TRBJ2-7; perhaps D is TRBD1 or TRBD2 (5 bases each). The CDR3 spans 15 residues. V was pared by 1 base and J by 2 bases, with 13 bases between. Germline V gene sequence: CDR1 SGHTS, CDR2 YDEGEE. CDR3 DNA: TGTGCCAGCAGCTTGTCGACCGGGGCAGCCTACGAGCAGTACTTC. Its protein product is CASSLSTGAAYEQYF. Drawing the rest from reference TRBV5-8 and TRBJ2-7, the complete variable domain is EAGVTQSPTHLIKTRGQQATLRCSPISGHTSVYWYQQALGLGLQFLLWYDEGEERNRGNFPPRFSGRQFPNYSSELNVNALELEDSALYLCASSLSTGAAYEQYFGPGTRLTVT.

V usage is TRBV2 and J usage is TRBJ1-6, with D maybe TRBD1 (6 bases). The germline CDR1 and CDR2 sequences are SNHLY and FYNNEI. The CDR3 is made up of 15 amino acids. V lost 10 bases and J 0 bases, leaving 13 bases between the germline ends. The CDR3 DNA reads TGTGCCAAACGACAGGTCAGCTCCTATAATTCACCCCTCCACTTT. Its protein product is CAKRQVSSYNSPLHF.

This rearrangement joins TRBV5-6 to TRBJ1-1; D might be TRBD1 (5 bases). Trimming shortened V by 7 bases and J by 4 bases, and 14 bases separated the two germline ends. Germline V lookup: CDR1 SGHDT, CDR2 YYEEEE. This CDR3 has 13 residues. This CDR3 is CASRPAGGTEAFF. The CDR3 DNA reads as TGTGCCAGCCGCCCAGCCGGGGGCACTGAAGCTTTCTTT.